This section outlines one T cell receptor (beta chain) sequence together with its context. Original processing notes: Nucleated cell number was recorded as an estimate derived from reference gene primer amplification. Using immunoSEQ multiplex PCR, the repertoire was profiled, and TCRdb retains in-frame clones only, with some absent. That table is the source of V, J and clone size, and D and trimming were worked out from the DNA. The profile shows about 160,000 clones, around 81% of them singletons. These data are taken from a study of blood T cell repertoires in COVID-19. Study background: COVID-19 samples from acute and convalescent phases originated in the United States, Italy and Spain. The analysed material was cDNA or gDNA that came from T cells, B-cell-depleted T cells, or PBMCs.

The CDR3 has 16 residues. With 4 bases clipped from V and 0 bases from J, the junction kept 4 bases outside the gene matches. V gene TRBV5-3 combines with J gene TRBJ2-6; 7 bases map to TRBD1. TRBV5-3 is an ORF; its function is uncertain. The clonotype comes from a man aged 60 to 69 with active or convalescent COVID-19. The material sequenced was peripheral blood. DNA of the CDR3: TGTGCCAGAAGCACCGGGACAGACTCTGGGGCCAACGTCCTGACTTTC. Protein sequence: CARSTGTDSGANVLTF.